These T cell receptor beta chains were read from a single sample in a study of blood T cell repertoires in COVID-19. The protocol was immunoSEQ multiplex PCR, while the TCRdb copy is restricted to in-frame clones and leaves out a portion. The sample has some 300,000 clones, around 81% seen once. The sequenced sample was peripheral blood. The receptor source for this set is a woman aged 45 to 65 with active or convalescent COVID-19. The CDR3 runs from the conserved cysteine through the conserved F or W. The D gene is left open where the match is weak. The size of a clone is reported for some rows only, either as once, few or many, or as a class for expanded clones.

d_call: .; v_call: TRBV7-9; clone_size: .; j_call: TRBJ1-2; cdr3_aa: CASSLVGGRPRANYGYTF; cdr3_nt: TGTGCCAGCAGCTTAGTAGGTGGCAGGCCTCGCGCTAACTATGGCTACACCTTC
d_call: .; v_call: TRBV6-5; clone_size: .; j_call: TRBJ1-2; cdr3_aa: CASSRTHQNYGYTF; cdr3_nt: TGTGCCAGCAGCAGAACACATCAGAACTATGGCTACACCTTC
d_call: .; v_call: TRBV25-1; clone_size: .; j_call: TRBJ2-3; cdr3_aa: CASSAPRSTSTDTQYF; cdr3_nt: TGTGCCAGCAGTGCCCCGAGGAGCACTAGCACAGATACGCAGTATTTT
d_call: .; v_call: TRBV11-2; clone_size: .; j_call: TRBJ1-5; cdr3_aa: CAGRFNQPQHF; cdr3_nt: TGTGCCGGGAGGTTCAATCAGCCCCAGCATTTT
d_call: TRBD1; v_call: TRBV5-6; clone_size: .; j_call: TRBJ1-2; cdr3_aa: CASSWGTAYGYTF; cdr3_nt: TGTGCCAGCAGCTGGGGGACAGCCTATGGCTACACCTTC
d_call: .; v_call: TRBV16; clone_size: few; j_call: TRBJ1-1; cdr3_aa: CASSQALNTEAFF; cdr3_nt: TGTGCCAGCAGCCAGGCCTTGAACACTGAAGCTTTCTTT
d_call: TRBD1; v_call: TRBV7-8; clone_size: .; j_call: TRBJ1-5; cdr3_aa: CASSLPRGRERDQPQHF; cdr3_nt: TGTGCCAGCAGCTTACCCAGGGGGCGGGAAAGGGATCAGCCCCAGCATTTT
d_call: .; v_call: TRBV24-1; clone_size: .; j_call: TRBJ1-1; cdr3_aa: CATILGGAWGNTEAFF; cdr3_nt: TGTGCCACCATCCTAGGAGGGGCATGGGGGAACACTGAAGCTTTCTTT
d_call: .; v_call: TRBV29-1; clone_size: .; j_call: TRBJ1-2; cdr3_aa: CSVEDPEGGDGYTF; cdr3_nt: TGCAGCGTTGAAGATCCAGAGGGAGGGGATGGCTACACCTTC
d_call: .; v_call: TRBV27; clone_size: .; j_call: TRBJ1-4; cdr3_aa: CASSLGGGFNEKLFF; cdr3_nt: TGTGCCAGCAGCCTTGGCGGGGGGTTTAATGAAAAACTGTTTTTT
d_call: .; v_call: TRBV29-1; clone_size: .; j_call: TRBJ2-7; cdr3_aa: CSVEEKRKISYEQYF; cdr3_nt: TGCAGCGTTGAAGAAAAGAGAAAGATATCCTACGAGCAGTACTTC
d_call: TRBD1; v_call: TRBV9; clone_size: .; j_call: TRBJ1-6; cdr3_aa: CASSAPVRGTNSPLHF; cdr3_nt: TGTGCCAGCAGCGCCCCGGTCAGGGGGACTAATTCACCCCTCCACTTT
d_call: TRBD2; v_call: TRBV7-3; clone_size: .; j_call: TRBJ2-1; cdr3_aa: CASSLSGWPNNEQFF; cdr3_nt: TGTGCCAGCAGCCTTAGCGGGTGGCCAAACAATGAGCAGTTCTTC